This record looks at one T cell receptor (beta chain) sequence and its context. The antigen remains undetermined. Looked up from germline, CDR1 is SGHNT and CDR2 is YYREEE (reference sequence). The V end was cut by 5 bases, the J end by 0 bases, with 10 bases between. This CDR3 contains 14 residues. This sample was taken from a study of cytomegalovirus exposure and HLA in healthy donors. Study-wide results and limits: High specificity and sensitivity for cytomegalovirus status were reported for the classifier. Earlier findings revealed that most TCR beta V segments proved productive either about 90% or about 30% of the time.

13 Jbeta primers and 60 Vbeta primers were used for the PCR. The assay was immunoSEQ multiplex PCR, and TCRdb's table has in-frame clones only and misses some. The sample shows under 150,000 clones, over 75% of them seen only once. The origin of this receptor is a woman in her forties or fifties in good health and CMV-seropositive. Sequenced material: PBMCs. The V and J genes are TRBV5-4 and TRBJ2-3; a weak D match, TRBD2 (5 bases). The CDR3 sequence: CASSLTGSTDTQYF. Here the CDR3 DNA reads TGTGCCAGCAGTCTGACGGGGAGCACAGATACGCAGTATTTT.